This TCR beta chain was recovered during a study of breast tumors, draining lymph nodes, adjacent tissues. This clonotype occurred many times. Samples came from axillary lymph nodes draining the breast cancer. Unmatched junction bases numbered 6, after V lost 2 bases and J lost 0 bases. CDR1 is SGHVS, CDR2 FNYEAQ, per germline. This CDR3 contains 17 residues. MiXCR was run by TCRdb on the multiplex PCR reads, yielding one entry per CDR3 protein. The sample yields a few hundred thousand distinct CDR3 sequences, roughly a third seen once. Material for sequencing was axillary lymph node tissue. The source of this sequence is a female donor with breast cancer. Some clones in this sample may be carry-over from other donors' samples. The chain joins TRBV7-6 to TRBJ2-3; 9 positions match TRBD1. The DNA of the CDR3 is TGTGCCAGCAGCTTAATAGGGGGGACAGGGAGCACAGATACGCAGTATTTT. Translation: CASSLIGGTGSTDTQYF.